This is a list of T cell receptor beta chains from one sample in a study of T cells in Graves' hyperthyroidism and ophthalmopathy. Using its own MiXCR run on the multiplex PCR reads, TCRdb lists one record per CDR3 protein. The data hold around 340,000 distinct CDR3 sequences, with around a sixth observed a single time. The sample was blood. These receptors originate from a woman in her 40s with Graves' ophthalmopathy. Both conserved end residues are part of each CDR3. A D gene is named only where the DNA matches it firmly. Clone size appears in some rows only: once, few, many, or a class for an expanded clone.

J	size	D	V	CDR3	DNA
TRBJ2-5	many	.	TRBV5-1	CASSWAKETQYF	TGCGCCAGCAGCTGGGCCAAAGAGACCCAGTACTTC
TRBJ2-2	many	TRBD2	TRBV28	CAILGLAGVGELFF	TGTGCCATCTTGGGACTAGCGGGAGTCGGGGAGCTGTTTTTT
TRBJ1-5	many	.	TRBV20-1	CSATTVQDQPQHF	TGCAGTGCTACGACAGTACAGGACCAGCCCCAGCATTTT
TRBJ1-5	few	TRBD1	TRBV5-6	CASSVTGEAQPQHF	TGTGCCAGCAGCGTTACAGGGGAGGCTCAGCCCCAGCATTTT
TRBJ1-5	.	.	TRBV30	CAWKGRGGNQPQRF	TGTGCCTGGAAGGGTCGCGGGGGCAATCAGCCCCAGCGTTTT
TRBJ1-1	many	.	TRBV7-2	CASSLLVENTEAFF	TGTGCCAGCAGCTTACTGGTGGAGAACACTGAAGCTTTCTTT
TRBJ1-5	few	.	TRBV27	CTSSLLGGDPSNQSQHF	TGTACCAGCAGTCTCCTAGGGGGGGACCCTAGCAATCAGTCCCAGCATTTT
TRBJ2-7	many	TRBD2	TRBV27	CASRNSGTYEQYF	TGTGCCAGCAGAAACAGCGGGACGTACGAGCAGTACTTC
TRBJ1-1	.	.	TRBV18	CASSPQKGMNTEAFF	TGTGCCAGCTCACCACAGAAGGGCATGAACACTGAAGCTTTCTTT
TRBJ1-2	many	.	TRBV6-5	CASSYKPELGYTF	TGTGCCAGCAGTTACAAGCCCGAACTGGGCTACACCTTC
TRBJ2-5	many	.	TRBV11-2	CASSSDYSFQETQYF	TGTGCCAGCAGCTCCGACTACTCCTTCCAAGAGACCCAGTACTTC
TRBJ2-5	many	TRBD2	TRBV6-2/TRBV6-3	CASSRLAGIKTQYF	TGTGCCAGCAGTCGTCTAGCGGGAATAAAGACCCAGTACTTC
TRBJ2-6	.	TRBD1	TRBV2	CANGQGLLPSGANVLTF	TGTGCCAACGGACAGGGCCTTCTACCCTCTGGGGCCAACGTCCTGACTTTC
TRBJ2-1	few	TRBD2	TRBV6-4	CASSPRLAGAERFF	TGTGCCAGCAGTCCGAGACTAGCGGGAGCTGAGCGGTTCTTC
TRBJ2-1	many	TRBD2	TRBV28	CASSTSSGIKRNEQFF	TGTGCCAGCAGCACCTCAAGCGGGATTAAGCGTAATGAGCAGTTCTTC
TRBJ2-1	many	TRBD2	TRBV12-3/TRBV12-4	CASSSYGTTNEQFF	TGTGCCAGCAGTTCGTACGGGACTACTAATGAGCAGTTCTTC
TRBJ2-7	once	.	TRBV6-2/TRBV6-3	CASRPGRLEFYEQYF	TGTGCCAGCAGGCCTGGACGGCTCGAATTCTACGAGCAGTACTTC
TRBJ2-5	.	TRBD1	TRBV10-3	CAISPGTGGETQYF	TGTGCCATCAGTCCCGGGACAGGGGGCGAGACCCAGTACTTC
TRBJ2-7	.	TRBD2	TRBV6-2/TRBV6-3	CASSSGYPGLAGYLRPYEQYF	TGTGCCAGCAGTTCCGGATACCCTGGACTAGCGGGCTATTTAAGGCCCTACGAGCAGTACTTC
TRBJ1-1	.	TRBD1	TRBV12-3/TRBV12-4	CASARGLTEAFF	TGTGCCAGCGCTAGGGGGCTTACTGAAGCTTTCTTT
TRBJ2-7	few	.	TRBV28	CASAAGIIHEQYF	TGTGCCAGCGCGGCAGGGATCATCCACGAGCAGTACTTC
TRBJ1-3	many	TRBD1	TRBV11-2	CASSPIGGRNTIYF	TGTGCCAGCAGCCCGATAGGGGGCCGAAACACCATATATTTT
TRBJ2-2	many	.	TRBV15	CATSRKVGVKDTGELFF	TGTGCCACCAGTCGTAAAGTAGGGGTGAAAGACACCGGGGAGCTGTTTTTT
TRBJ2-7	many	TRBD2	TRBV30	CAWSESWAPGAGEQYF	TGTGCCTGGAGTGAAAGTTGGGCTCCAGGAGCGGGAGAGCAGTACTTC
TRBJ1-1	many	.	TRBV6-1	CASSPGSGGTEAFF	TGTGCCAGCAGTCCAGGTTCCGGGGGCACTGAAGCTTTCTTT
TRBJ2-2	many	.	TRBV7-9	CASSLKWAGELFF	TGTGCCAGCAGCTTAAAATGGGCCGGGGAGCTGTTTTTT
TRBJ1-1	.	.	TRBV4-2	CASSTEDRNTEAFF	TGTGCCAGCAGTACGGAGGACAGGAACACTGAAGCTTTCTTT
TRBJ2-2	many	TRBD2	TRBV10-3	CAIKTAGNTGELFF	TGTGCCATCAAAACAGCGGGAAATACCGGGGAGCTGTTTTTT
TRBJ2-7	many	.	TRBV14	CASSQEAGQQYF	TGTGCCAGCAGCCAAGAGGCAGGACAGCAGTACTTC
TRBJ2-1	few	.	TRBV30	CAWSVFSYNEQFF	TGTGCCTGGAGTGTGTTTAGCTACAATGAGCAGTTCTTC
TRBJ2-5	many	TRBD2	TRBV7-6	CASSRDGTSVQETQYF	TGTGCCAGCAGCCGAGACGGGACTAGCGTCCAAGAGACCCAGTACTTC
TRBJ1-5	many	TRBD1	TRBV19	CASNGQGTKQPQHF	TGTGCCAGTAACGGACAGGGGACCAAACAGCCCCAGCATTTT
TRBJ2-2	many	.	TRBV9	CASSVAGGSAAGELFF	TGTGCCAGCAGCGTAGCCGGGGGTTCCGCGGCCGGGGAGCTGTTTTTT
TRBJ2-7	many	.	TRBV27	CASSLSAGGNEQYF	TGTGCCAGCAGTTTAAGTGCGGGTGGTAACGAGCAGTACTTC
TRBJ1-5	many	.	TRBV6-1	CASSETRDPFWPQHF	TGTGCCAGCAGTGAAACCCGGGACCCATTCTGGCCCCAGCATTTT
TRBJ1-2	many	.	TRBV9	CASSEDESYGYTF	TGTGCCAGCAGCGAGGACGAGAGCTATGGCTACACCTTC
TRBJ1-5	many	.	TRBV6-1	CASSTSRVSLQPQHF	TGTGCCAGCAGCACGTCACGGGTTTCATTGCAGCCCCAGCATTTT
TRBJ2-7	many	TRBD2	TRBV6-4	CASTLRASGRSHYEQYF	TGTGCCAGCACCCTACGGGCTAGCGGGAGGTCCCACTACGAGCAGTACTTC
TRBJ2-7	many	.	TRBV6-2/TRBV6-3	CASSQTEYEQYF	TGTGCCAGCAGCCAGACAGAGTACGAGCAGTACTTC
TRBJ2-7	many	.	TRBV12-3/TRBV12-4	CASSLLGYEQHF	TGTGCCAGCAGTTTGTTAGGGTACGAGCAGCACTTC
TRBJ1-1	many	TRBD1	TRBV2	CASSEARGRATEAFF	TGTGCCAGCAGTGAAGCGAGGGGGCGCGCCACTGAAGCTTTCTTT
TRBJ1-5	many	.	TRBV6-1	CASSPQISNQPQHF	TGTGCCAGCTCCCCCCAGATTAGCAATCAGCCCCAGCATTTT
TRBJ2-7	many	TRBD1	TRBV2	CASGNKGQPRYEQYF	TGTGCCAGTGGGAATAAGGGACAGCCGAGGTACGAGCAGTACTTC
TRBJ2-2	many	.	TRBV6-1	CASGNYRELNTGELFF	TGTGCCAGCGGAAATTACAGGGAGCTCAACACCGGGGAGCTGTTTTTT
TRBJ2-7	.	.	TRBV30	CAWRSGPISYEQYF	TGTGCCTGGCGGAGCGGGCCCATCTCCTACGAGCAGTACTTC
TRBJ2-7	.	TRBD2	TRBV11-2	CASSPRLAGGTSYEQYF	TGTGCCAGCAGCCCCAGACTAGCGGGCGGGACCTCCTACGAGCAGTACTTC
TRBJ2-7	.	.	TRBV2	CASSNRRQGSYEQYF	TGTGCCAGCAGTAACCGCCGGCAGGGGTCCTACGAGCAGTACTTC
TRBJ1-1	many	.	TRBV28	CASTAGFVNTEAFF	TGTGCCAGCACCGCAGGGTTTGTGAACACTGAAGCTTTCTTT
TRBJ2-2	few	.	TRBV7-8	CASSRSRGRAGELFF	TGTGCCAGCAGCCGATCGAGGGGAAGAGCCGGGGAGCTGTTTTTT
TRBJ2-7	.	TRBD1	TRBV2	CASSEIQGVSYEQYF	TGTGCCAGCAGTGAAATCCAGGGGGTCTCCTACGAGCAGTACTTC
TRBJ1-1	many	TRBD1	TRBV30	CAWSVGGGGTEAFF	TGTGCCTGGAGTGTAGGGGGCGGCGGCACTGAAGCTTTCTTT
TRBJ1-6	many	.	TRBV10-1	CASSESEDNSPLHF	TGCGCCAGCAGTGAGTCGGAAGACAATTCACCCCTCCACTTT
TRBJ2-2	many	.	TRBV28	CASIVPNTGELFF	TGTGCCAGCATAGTGCCGAACACCGGGGAGCTGTTTTTT